This T cell receptor (beta chain) was observed in a study of T cells in tuberculosis (dated by TCRdb to about 2018). As for the study more broadly: The study combined CD1B tetramers and high-throughput TCR immunosequencing to characterize T cells specific for the mycobacterial lipid antigen glucose monomycolate (GMM). With ten or so people per group, a South African clinical cohort compared IGRA-negative adolescents, IGRA-positive adolescents with latent tuberculosis, and adults with active tuberculosis.

On the study overall, not on this receptor specifically: With the diverse GMM-specific repertoire as input, a classifier achieved more than 85% accuracy (AUROC about 0.93), whereas GEM motif frequencies as input gave approximately 70% accuracy. Smaller mean NN-distances to GMM-specific TCRs were observed in active tuberculosis TCR-alpha repertoires than in IGRA-negative controls, suggesting clonal expansion of GMM-specific TCRs. Smaller NN-distances were partly driven by shorter CDR3-alpha lengths in active tuberculosis patients, and statistical significance was not reached for the TCR-beta difference. Which clinical samples got chosen depended on the availability of cryopreserved specimens, and the active tuberculosis cases were adults, whereas the controls were adolescents.

At study entry, adolescents were screened for latent tuberculosis infection by tuberculin skin test and QuantiFERON-TB GOLD In-Tube IGRA. Immunosequencing was performed on unsorted cryopreserved PBMC and covered roughly 100,000 T cells per clinical donor on average. Eleven high schools in the Worcester region of the Western Cape, South Africa, served as enrollment sites for adolescents aged 12 to 18 years. Around 10 M. tuberculosis-infected and some ten uninfected adolescents were selected with matching for age and sex. Adolescent PBMC were isolated from freshly drawn heparinized blood by density centrifugation and cryopreserved. With regard to this clone: It has no known antigen specificity. Base qualities are not provided; no much larger clone lies one nucleotide away.

Inclusive of the bounding cysteine and phenylalanine, the CDR3 is 16 residues long. The only DNA kept is the CDR3, 48 bases in frame from the first base. From the germline V gene, CDR1 is MDHEN and CDR2 is SYDVKM. V is reduced by 3 bases and J by 4 bases, leaving a spacing of 18 bases between them. TCR libraries were generated with the immunoSEQ multiplex PCR assay, using TCR-beta and/or TCR-alpha/delta assays for each sample. The amplified TCR libraries were sequenced on the Illumina high-throughput platform. Concerning the study's data processing: Clustering and dimensionality reduction were performed using pairwise TCRdist distances among GMM-specific receptors from ex vivo sorted or in vitro expanded T cells. The score assigned to each clinical repertoire was mean NN-distance, meaning the average TCRdist to the nearest 10% of tetramer-positive reference sequences. GEM TCR motif frequency was calculated as the fraction of unique TCRs that matched known GEM sequences in V/J usage and CDR3 length. Linear discriminant analysis with leave-one-out cross-validation, implemented in scikit-learn, was used to classify active tuberculosis. Here the immuneACCESS table is served through TCRdb, limited to in-frame sequences with V and J called. Missing clones are a known gap in these copies; in checked studies unresolved V genes cover under half, and the rest lacks a known reason. The V and J calls and clone size come from that table; D and trimming were worked out from the DNA. The sample contains roughly 34,000 clones, around 92% of them found a single time. The ten largest clones add up to more than 6.5% of the sample.

The source of this sequence is a donor under 30 with latent tuberculosis or without tuberculosis infection. Some clones in this sample may be carry-over from other donors' samples. The specimen was PBMCs. The sequence links TRBV28 to TRBJ1-1; tentative D gene TRBD1, with 6 bases matching. The CDR3 has the sequence CASSFPLGTGSTEAFF. The sequence in DNA is TGTGCCAGCAGTTTCCCCCTAGGAACAGGGAGCACTGAAGCTTTCTTT. The variable domain in full, with residues beyond the CDR3 obtained from the reference TRBV28 and TRBJ1-1 genes, is DVKVTQSSRYLVKRTGEKVFLECVQDMDHENMFWYRQDPGLGLRLIYFSYDVKMKEKGDIPEGYSVSREKKERFSLILESASTNQTSMYLCASSFPLGTGSTEAFFGQGTRLTVV.